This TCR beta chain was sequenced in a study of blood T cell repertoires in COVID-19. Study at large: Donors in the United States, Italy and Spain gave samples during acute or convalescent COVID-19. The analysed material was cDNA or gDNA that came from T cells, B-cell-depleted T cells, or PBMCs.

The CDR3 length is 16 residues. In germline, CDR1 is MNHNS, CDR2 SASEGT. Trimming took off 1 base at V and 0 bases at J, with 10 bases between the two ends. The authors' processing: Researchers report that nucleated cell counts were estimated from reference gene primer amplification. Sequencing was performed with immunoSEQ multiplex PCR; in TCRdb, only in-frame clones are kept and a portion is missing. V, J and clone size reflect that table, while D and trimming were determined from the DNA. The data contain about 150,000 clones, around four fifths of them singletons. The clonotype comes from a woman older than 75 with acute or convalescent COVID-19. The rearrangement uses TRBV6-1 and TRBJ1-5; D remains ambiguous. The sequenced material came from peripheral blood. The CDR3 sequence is CASSEDSRLSNQPQHF. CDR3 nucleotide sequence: TGTGCCAGCAGTGAAGATTCCAGGCTTAGCAATCAGCCCCAGCATTTT.